This TCR beta chain was sequenced for a study of T cell responses to AZD1222 COVID-19 vaccine. Study context: Both about-4-week and about-12-week second-dose recipients were combined. Whole-study findings and limits: Clonal diversity may have been underestimated in mostly white British donors. The number of AZD1222 recipients seropositive at baseline was only 6 or 7. Repertoires were obtained solely post-peak T cell response.

V dropped 2 bases and J dropped 0 bases, with 17 bases sitting between them. The V gene's germline CDR1 is SGHVS and CDR2 FQNEAQ. This CDR3 spans 17 amino acids. On this clone: What it recognizes is unknown.

Measured with immunoSEQ multiplex PCR; TCRdb has only the in-frame clones, and not every one. The sample has about 56,000 clones, over 70% seen once. Sequences were derived from peripheral blood, sampled on day 0 of AZD1222 vaccination. The rearrangement joins TRBV7-8 to TRBJ2-7, with a tentative D call TRBD2 (6 bases). This TCR was sampled from an adult in good health. DNA for the CDR3: TGTGCCAGCAGCTTATATTCCAGGGACTTCAGCTCCTACGAGCAGTACTTC. Translated: CASSLYSRDFSSYEQYF.